The rows below give T cell receptor beta chains drawn from one sample of a study of blood T cell repertoires in COVID-19. Profiled with immunoSEQ multiplex PCR; TCRdb holds only in-frame clones, not every one. The data contain about 100,000 clones, around 85% of them seen just once; the ten biggest clones take up less than 3.5%. Sequencing used PBMCs or T cells enriched from blood (not recorded which). These receptors all stem from a woman aged 45-65 years who had recovered from COVID-19. CDR3s include the opening cysteine and the closing phenylalanine or tryptophan. A D gene is named only where the DNA matches it firmly. Size values are once, few and many counts, or a class for expanded clones, and some rows have none.

CDR3nt: TGTGCCAGCAGCTTAGCGGCAGGGGGTCTAGAGACCCAGTACTTC
CDR3aa: CASSLAAGGLETQYF
abundance: NA
j_gene: TRBJ2-5
len: 15
d_gene: TRBD1
v_gene: TRBV11-2

CDR3nt: TGTGCCAGCAGTTCCCGGGACAGGGGCAATCAGCCCCAGCATTTT
CDR3aa: CASSSRDRGNQPQHF
abundance: NA
j_gene: TRBJ1-5
len: 15
d_gene: TRBD1
v_gene: TRBV28

CDR3nt: TGTGCCAGCAGCGCAACTAGCGGGAGTAGGAATACGCAGTATTTT
CDR3aa: CASSATSGSRNTQYF
abundance: NA
j_gene: TRBJ2-3
len: 15
d_gene: TRBD2
v_gene: TRBV7-3

CDR3nt: TGTGCCAGCTCACTATTCCAGGGGGCAGAGAATTCACCCCTCCACTTT
CDR3aa: CASSLFQGAENSPLHF
abundance: NA
j_gene: TRBJ1-6
len: 16
d_gene: TRBD1
v_gene: TRBV18

CDR3nt: TGTGCCACCTCGGACAGGGGGAACACCGGGGAGCTGTTTTTT
CDR3aa: CATSDRGNTGELFF
abundance: NA
j_gene: TRBJ2-2
len: 14
d_gene: TRBD1
v_gene: TRBV24-1

CDR3nt: TGTGCCAGCAGCCAAGGAGGGCAGGGGCGCACCTACGAGCAGTACTTC
CDR3aa: CASSQGGQGRTYEQYF
abundance: once
j_gene: TRBJ2-7
len: 16
d_gene: NA
v_gene: TRBV14

CDR3nt: TGCGCCAGCAGCCAGAGCCGGGGGGTGAGCACAGATACGCAGTATTTT
CDR3aa: CASSQSRGVSTDTQYF
abundance: once
j_gene: TRBJ2-3
len: 16
d_gene: TRBD2
v_gene: TRBV5-1

CDR3nt: TGTGCCAGCAGCCAATCTACTGAAGCTTTCTTT
CDR3aa: CASSQSTEAFF
abundance: NA
j_gene: TRBJ1-1
len: 11
d_gene: NA
v_gene: TRBV3-1/TRBV3-2

CDR3nt: TGTGCCAGCAGTTACAGGGAAGGCTACGAGCAGTACTTC
CDR3aa: CASSYREGYEQYF
abundance: NA
j_gene: TRBJ2-7
len: 13
d_gene: NA
v_gene: TRBV27

CDR3nt: TGTGCCATCAGTGGACAGCCCTCCTACAATGAGCAGTTCTTC
CDR3aa: CAISGQPSYNEQFF
abundance: NA
j_gene: TRBJ2-1
len: 14
d_gene: NA
v_gene: TRBV10-3

CDR3nt: TGTGCCAGCAGCCGCGCACAGGGGAGCTCTGGAAACACCATATATTTT
CDR3aa: CASSRAQGSSGNTIYF
abundance: NA
j_gene: TRBJ1-3
len: 16
d_gene: TRBD1
v_gene: TRBV3-1/TRBV3-2

CDR3nt: TGTGCCAGCAGCCCCAATCCCCGGGACTTTACACCCCTCCACTTT
CDR3aa: CASSPNPRDFTPLHF
abundance: NA
j_gene: TRBJ1-6
len: 15
d_gene: NA
v_gene: TRBV9

CDR3nt: TGTGCCAGCAGCCAAGGGACTAGCGGGACCGAGACCCAGTACTTC
CDR3aa: CASSQGTSGTETQYF
abundance: NA
j_gene: TRBJ2-5
len: 15
d_gene: TRBD2
v_gene: TRBV14

CDR3nt: TGTGCCAGCAGCTTAGTGGCTAGCGGGGACACAGATACGCAGTATTTT
CDR3aa: CASSLVASGDTDTQYF
abundance: NA
j_gene: TRBJ2-3
len: 16
d_gene: TRBD2
v_gene: TRBV7-4

CDR3nt: TGTGCCAGCAGTTCCACCCCCGGACAGCTCCGTGGGCTCTTC
CDR3aa: CASSSTPGQLRGLF
abundance: NA
j_gene: TRBJ1-2
len: 14
d_gene: NA
v_gene: TRBV27

CDR3nt: TGTGCCATCAGAGCTACCGGGACTCACACAGATACGCAGTATTTT
CDR3aa: CAIRATGTHTDTQYF
abundance: NA
j_gene: TRBJ2-3
len: 15
d_gene: NA
v_gene: TRBV10-3

CDR3nt: TGTGCCAGCAGCCCGCAGACAGGCAATCAGCCCCAGCATTTT
CDR3aa: CASSPQTGNQPQHF
abundance: NA
j_gene: TRBJ1-5
len: 14
d_gene: NA
v_gene: TRBV7-9

CDR3nt: TGTGCCAGCAGTTCTCTAGCGTCGGTTATTTACGAGCAGTACTTC
CDR3aa: CASSSLASVIYEQYF
abundance: NA
j_gene: TRBJ2-7
len: 15
d_gene: NA
v_gene: TRBV28

CDR3nt: TGTGCCAGCAGTCCAGGACAGTTGTCCTCCTACGAGCAGTACTTC
CDR3aa: CASSPGQLSSYEQYF
abundance: NA
j_gene: TRBJ2-7
len: 15
d_gene: NA
v_gene: TRBV28

CDR3nt: TGTGCCACCAGTGATGTGGGGGGGGGAGACAACTATGGCTACACCTTC
CDR3aa: CATSDVGGGDNYGYTF
abundance: once
j_gene: TRBJ1-2
len: 16
d_gene: NA
v_gene: TRBV24-1

CDR3nt: TGTGCCAGCAGCTTCGGACTAGCGGGACTCGACGAGCAGTACTTC
CDR3aa: CASSFGLAGLDEQYF
abundance: NA
j_gene: TRBJ2-7
len: 15
d_gene: TRBD2
v_gene: TRBV11-2

CDR3nt: TGTGCCAGCAGTTCGCCGAACTGGACTAGCGGGAGCACAGATACGCAGTATTTT
CDR3aa: CASSSPNWTSGSTDTQYF
abundance: NA
j_gene: TRBJ2-3
len: 18
d_gene: TRBD2
v_gene: TRBV28

CDR3nt: TGTGCCAGCAGTTCTCCGGGACAGAACACCGGGGAGCTGTTTTTT
CDR3aa: CASSSPGQNTGELFF
abundance: NA
j_gene: TRBJ2-2
len: 15
d_gene: NA
v_gene: TRBV27

CDR3nt: TGTGCCAGCACCCGACTAGCGGACAATGAGCAGTTCTTC
CDR3aa: CASTRLADNEQFF
abundance: once
j_gene: TRBJ2-1
len: 13
d_gene: TRBD2
v_gene: TRBV6-5

CDR3nt: TGCGCCAGCACTGAGGGGCAGGGGCGGGCTGAAGCTTTCTTT
CDR3aa: CASTEGQGRAEAFF
abundance: NA
j_gene: TRBJ1-1
len: 14
d_gene: NA
v_gene: TRBV10-2

CDR3nt: TGTGCCATCAGGGACGGACAGGGCACTGAAGCTTTCTTT
CDR3aa: CAIRDGQGTEAFF
abundance: NA
j_gene: TRBJ1-1
len: 13
d_gene: TRBD1
v_gene: TRBV10-3

CDR3nt: TGTGCCAGTAGGGATCCGTTTCAAGCGGGATCCTACAATGAGCAGTTCTTC
CDR3aa: CASRDPFQAGSYNEQFF
abundance: NA
j_gene: TRBJ2-1
len: 17
d_gene: TRBD2
v_gene: TRBV19

CDR3nt: TGTGCCAGCAGCTTAGCGCTGGGGGGGCATGGCTACACCTTC
CDR3aa: CASSLALGGHGYTF
abundance: NA
j_gene: TRBJ1-2
len: 14
d_gene: NA
v_gene: TRBV7-9

CDR3nt: TGTGCCAGCAGCGTAGGCGGGGGTACCGGGGAGCTGTTTTTT
CDR3aa: CASSVGGGTGELFF
abundance: once
j_gene: TRBJ2-2
len: 14
d_gene: TRBD2
v_gene: TRBV9

CDR3nt: TGTGCCAGCAGTTACGGACAGGGGGGATTATATGGCTACACCTTC
CDR3aa: CASSYGQGGLYGYTF
abundance: NA
j_gene: TRBJ1-2
len: 15
d_gene: TRBD1
v_gene: TRBV6-5

CDR3nt: TGCGCCAGCAGCGGACAGGGGAACACCGGGGAGCTGTTTTTT
CDR3aa: CASSGQGNTGELFF
abundance: NA
j_gene: TRBJ2-2
len: 14
d_gene: TRBD1
v_gene: TRBV5-1

CDR3nt: TGTGCCAGCAGTCCATCGGGGGTACAGGACTATGGCTACACCTTC
CDR3aa: CASSPSGVQDYGYTF
abundance: NA
j_gene: TRBJ1-2
len: 15
d_gene: NA
v_gene: TRBV28

CDR3nt: TGTGCCAGCAGTACCCGGGACAGGGGGTGGTTTTATCAGCCCCAGCATTTT
CDR3aa: CASSTRDRGWFYQPQHF
abundance: once
j_gene: TRBJ1-5
len: 17
d_gene: TRBD1
v_gene: TRBV28

CDR3nt: TGTGCCAGCAGTGAGTCAGGGATAGAGACCCAGTACTTC
CDR3aa: CASSESGIETQYF
abundance: NA
j_gene: TRBJ2-5
len: 13
d_gene: NA
v_gene: TRBV6-1

CDR3nt: TGTGCCAGCAGCTTAACGGGAGACCGCTACGAGCAGTACTTC
CDR3aa: CASSLTGDRYEQYF
abundance: once
j_gene: TRBJ2-7
len: 14
d_gene: NA
v_gene: TRBV7-2

CDR3nt: TGTGCCAGCCAGGACCGGACAGGGATTAGGAATCAGCCCCAGCATTTT
CDR3aa: CASQDRTGIRNQPQHF
abundance: NA
j_gene: TRBJ1-5
len: 16
d_gene: TRBD1
v_gene: TRBV27

CDR3nt: TGTGCCAGCAGTTCAAACAGGGAATTCACTGAAGCTTTCTTT
CDR3aa: CASSSNREFTEAFF
abundance: NA
j_gene: TRBJ1-1
len: 14
d_gene: NA
v_gene: TRBV6-5

CDR3nt: TGTGCCAGCAGCCCCACCTTTACCGGGGGAGAAGATACGCAGTATTTT
CDR3aa: CASSPTFTGGEDTQYF
abundance: NA
j_gene: TRBJ2-3
len: 16
d_gene: NA
v_gene: TRBV5-8

CDR3nt: TGTGCCAGCAGCCCGGACACAAATTCACCCCTCCACTTT
CDR3aa: CASSPDTNSPLHF
abundance: NA
j_gene: TRBJ1-6
len: 13
d_gene: NA
v_gene: TRBV2

CDR3nt: TGTGCCAGCAGCCGACAGGGTGGCTACGAGCAGTACTTC
CDR3aa: CASSRQGGYEQYF
abundance: NA
j_gene: TRBJ2-7
len: 13
d_gene: TRBD1
v_gene: TRBV5-6

CDR3nt: TGTGCCAGCAGCTACGGACAGGGGAGCACTGAAGCTTTCTTT
CDR3aa: CASSYGQGSTEAFF
abundance: NA
j_gene: TRBJ1-1
len: 14
d_gene: TRBD1
v_gene: TRBV6-5

CDR3nt: TGTGCCAGTAGCCTCCGAGGAGAATTAAGAAGCACTGAAGCTTTCTTT
CDR3aa: CASSLRGELRSTEAFF
abundance: NA
j_gene: TRBJ1-1
len: 16
d_gene: NA
v_gene: TRBV19

CDR3nt: TGCAGCGTTGAAGGATTCACAGACCAAGAGACCCAGTACTTC
CDR3aa: CSVEGFTDQETQYF
abundance: NA
j_gene: TRBJ2-5
len: 14
d_gene: NA
v_gene: TRBV29-1

CDR3nt: TGTGCCAGCAGTGACCAGTCGGGGGGGGCCTACGAGCAGTACTTC
CDR3aa: CASSDQSGGAYEQYF
abundance: NA
j_gene: TRBJ2-7
len: 15
d_gene: TRBD2
v_gene: TRBV25-1

CDR3nt: TGTGCCAGCAGCGTAGTTCGTGATAGCGGGAGATTTAGTGAGCAGTTCTTC
CDR3aa: CASSVVRDSGRFSEQFF
abundance: NA
j_gene: TRBJ2-1
len: 17
d_gene: TRBD2
v_gene: TRBV9

CDR3nt: TGTGCCAGCAGTGAAGAGGAGCTAGCGGGGGTGTACCAAGAGACCCAGTACTTC
CDR3aa: CASSEEELAGVYQETQYF
abundance: NA
j_gene: TRBJ2-5
len: 18
d_gene: TRBD2
v_gene: TRBV2

CDR3nt: TGTGCCAGCAGCCCAGGAGGGGCAGGCTCCTACGAGCAGTACTTC
CDR3aa: CASSPGGAGSYEQYF
abundance: NA
j_gene: TRBJ2-7
len: 15
d_gene: NA
v_gene: TRBV9

CDR3nt: TGTGCCAGTAGTAGAGATGTCTTCAGTAGCACAGATACGCAGTATTTT
CDR3aa: CASSRDVFSSTDTQYF
abundance: once
j_gene: TRBJ2-3
len: 16
d_gene: NA
v_gene: TRBV19

CDR3nt: TGTGCCAGCAGTAAAAGCAACCGGGACAGGGGGCATGGCTACACCTTC
CDR3aa: CASSKSNRDRGHGYTF
abundance: NA
j_gene: TRBJ1-2
len: 16
d_gene: TRBD1
v_gene: TRBV27

CDR3nt: TGTGCCAGCAGCCAAGATGGGACAGGGACCTTCTCTGGGGCCAACGTCCTGACTTTC
CDR3aa: CASSQDGTGTFSGANVLTF
abundance: few
j_gene: TRBJ2-6
len: 19
d_gene: TRBD1
v_gene: TRBV3-1/TRBV3-2

CDR3nt: TGTGCCAGCAGTTTCGGGACAGGGGATTCACCCCTCCACTTT
CDR3aa: CASSFGTGDSPLHF
abundance: NA
j_gene: TRBJ1-6
len: 14
d_gene: TRBD1
v_gene: TRBV28